The subject of this entry is one T cell receptor beta chain. This record belongs to a study of shared clonotypes between healthy human individuals. The V segment lost 4 bases and the J segment 2 bases; nucleotides outside the gene matches: 2. The CDR3 consists of 16 residues. Per germline, CDR1 SGHVS and CDR2 FQNEAQ. Method: immunoSEQ multiplex PCR; TCRdb's copy keeps in-frame clones and lacks some. The sample consists of about 2 million clones, less than 95% of them appearing once. Naive CD8 isolation took CD45RO-negative cells positively selected for CCR7 and excluded terminally differentiated effector memory CD45RA+ cells.

Sequenced sample: naive CD8+ T cells sorted from blood. This chain joins TRBV7-8 and TRBJ2-1; the match to TRBD2 covers 13 bases. This clonotype was sampled from a man between 18 and 35 years old in good health. The CDR3 coding sequence is TGTGCCAGCAGCTCCGGACTAGCGGGAGCCTACAATGAGCAGTTCTTC. Its translation: CASSSGLAGAYNEQFF.